This T cell receptor (beta chain) was obtained from a study of metastatic and nonmetastatic thyroid tumors. About the study: The comparison covered peripheral blood and tumor or nodule tissue in malignant and benign thyroid patients.

On this clone: A single base separates this from a much larger clone, so it may be a read error.

In the source study's methods: In papillary thyroid cancer, a distant-metastasis classifier was built using CDR3 differences across clinicopathological groups. With MiXCR, TCRdb reprocessed the PCR reads. These V and J calls are TCRdb output, not the study's own analysis. The data show some 45,000 clones, about an eighth seen once. Patients were all untreated before their thyroid surgery. V was clipped by 0 bases and J by 10 bases; unmatched bases: 11. This CDR3 comprises 16 residues. CDR1 and CDR2 (germline): MGHRA, YSYEKL. The rearrangement uses TRBV4-1 and TRBJ2-1, with 8 bases fitting TRBD2. Sequences were obtained from blood. The receptor's source is a male donor with papillary thyroid cancer or a benign thyroid nodule (not recorded which). Some clones in this sample may be carry-over from other donors' samples. CDR3 sequence reads: CASSQETPGGGSEQFF. Here the CDR3 DNA reads TGCGCCAGCAGCCAAGAAACCCCCGGGGGGGGGAGCGAGCAGTTCTTC.